This TCR beta chain stems from a study of OX40 agonist ivuxolimab in advanced cancers. Findings and caveats of the study: Individuals who were partial responders at 0.1-3.0 mg/kg had clonal expansion that ranked among the lowest.

This CDR3 has 17 amino acids. Germline V gene data show CDR1 as MNHEY and CDR2 as SMNVEV (reference sequence). V shed 2 bases and J shed 4 bases, with 15 bases lying between them. Of note for this clone: Its antigen is currently unknown.

The data were produced by immunoSEQ multiplex PCR, yet TCRdb's version contains in-frame clones alone and is incomplete. This sample has about 83,000 clones, with approximately 88% found just once. The input for sequencing was CD4+ or CD8+ T cells sorted from blood, taken in a trial of the OX40 agonist ivuxolimab. The source is an adult with an advanced solid tumor such as melanoma, head and neck, liver or kidney cancer. This chain links TRBV27 with TRBJ1-6, with D perhaps matching TRBD1 (6 bases). DNA of the CDR3: TGTGCCAGCAGTTTAAGGGCCCCCCAGGGGTATAATTCACCCCTCCACTTT. It codes for CASSLRAPQGYNSPLHF.